This entry features one T cell receptor beta chain sequence. Its antigen is unknown. This sample is part of a study of cytomegalovirus exposure and HLA in healthy donors. Findings of the study overall: It was reported in a later analysis that an Asian-associated ancestry cluster showed fewer N-insertions than the roughly 670-donor mean.

The primer mix had 60 Vbeta and 13 Jbeta primers. Repertoires were generated with immunoSEQ multiplex PCR, while TCRdb's copy carries only in-frame clones and drops some. The data hold over 85,000 clones, with roughly three quarters observed a single time. This CDR3 spans 16 amino acids. Unmatched junction bases numbered 13, after V lost 6 bases and J lost 2 bases. The germline V gene encodes CDR1 KGHSH and CDR2 LQKENI. Everyone who donated was a healthy bone marrow donor. The rearrangement links TRBV18 to TRBJ2-7, with 7 bases matching TRBD1. The sequenced sample consisted of PBMCs. The sequence was obtained from a female donor in good health and CMV-seronegative. Written as DNA, the CDR3 is TGTGCCAGCTCGCAGGCTGGGACAGCTTACCCCTACGAGCAGTACTTC. Its protein product is CASSQAGTAYPYEQYF.